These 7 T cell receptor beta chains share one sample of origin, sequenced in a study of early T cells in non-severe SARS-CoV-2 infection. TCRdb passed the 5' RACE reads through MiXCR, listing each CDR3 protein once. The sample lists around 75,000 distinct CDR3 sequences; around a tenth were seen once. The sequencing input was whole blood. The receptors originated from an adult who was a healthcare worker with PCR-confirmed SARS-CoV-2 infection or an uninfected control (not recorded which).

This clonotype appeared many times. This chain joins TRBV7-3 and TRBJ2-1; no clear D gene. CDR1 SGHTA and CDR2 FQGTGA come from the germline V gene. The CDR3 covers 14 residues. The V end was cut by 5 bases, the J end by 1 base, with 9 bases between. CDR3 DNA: TGTGCCAGCAGCGCGACGGAGTCCTACAATGAGCAGTTCTTC. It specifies CASSATESYNEQFF.

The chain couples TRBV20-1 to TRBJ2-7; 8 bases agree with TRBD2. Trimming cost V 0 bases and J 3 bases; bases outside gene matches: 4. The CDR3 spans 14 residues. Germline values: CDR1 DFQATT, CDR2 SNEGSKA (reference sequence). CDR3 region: CSARDRGGNYEQYF. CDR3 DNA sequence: TGCAGTGCTAGAGATCGGGGGGGAAACTACGAGCAGTACTTC.

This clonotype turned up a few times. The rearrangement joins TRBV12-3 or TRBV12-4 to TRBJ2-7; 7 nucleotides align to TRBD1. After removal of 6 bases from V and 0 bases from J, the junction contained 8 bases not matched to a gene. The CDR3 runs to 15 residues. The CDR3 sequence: CASSQGQQSSYEQYF. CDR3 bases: TGTGCCAGCAGCCAGGGACAGCAAAGCTCCTACGAGCAGTACTTC.

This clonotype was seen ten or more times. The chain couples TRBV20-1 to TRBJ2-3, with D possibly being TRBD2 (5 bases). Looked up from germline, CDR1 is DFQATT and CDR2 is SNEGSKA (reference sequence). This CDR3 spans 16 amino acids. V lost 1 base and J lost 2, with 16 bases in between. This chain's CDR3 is CSARGLQDSHTDTQYF. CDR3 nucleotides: TGCAGTGCTAGAGGCCTTCAGGACTCACACACAGATACGCAGTATTTT.

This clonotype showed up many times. The CDR3 DNA reads as TGCGCCAGCACCATTACTAGCGGGGTAGACAATGAGCAGTTCTTC. Residues: CASTITSGVDNEQFF. This sequence joins TRBV5-1 and TRBJ2-1, with 10 nucleotides matching TRBD2. The J segment lost 5 bases and the V segment lost 6 bases, leaving 8 bases of the junction unmatched. Per the germline V gene, CDR1 is SGHRS and CDR2 is YFSETQ. The CDR3 runs to 15 residues.

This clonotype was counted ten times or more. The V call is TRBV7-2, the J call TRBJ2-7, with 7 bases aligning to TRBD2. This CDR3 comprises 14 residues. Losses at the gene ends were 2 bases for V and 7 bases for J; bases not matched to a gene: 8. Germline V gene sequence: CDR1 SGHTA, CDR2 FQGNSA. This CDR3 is CASSLRPQGGEQYF. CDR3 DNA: TGTGCCAGCAGCTTACGTCCCCAGGGAGGGGAGCAGTACTTC. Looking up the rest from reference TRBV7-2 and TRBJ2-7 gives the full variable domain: GAGVSQSPSNKVTEKGKDVELRCDPISGHTALYWYRQSLGQGLEFLIYFQGNSAPDKSGLPSDRFSAERTGGSVSTLTIQRTQQEDSAVYLCASSLRPQGGEQYFGPGTRLTVT.

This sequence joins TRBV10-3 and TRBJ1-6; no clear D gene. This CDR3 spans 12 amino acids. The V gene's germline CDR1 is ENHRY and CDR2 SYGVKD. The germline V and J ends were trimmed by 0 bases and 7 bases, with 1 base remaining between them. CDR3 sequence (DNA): TGTGCCATCAGTGAGTCGAATTCACCCCTCCACTTT. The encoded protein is CAISESNSPLHF.